Listed below are T cell receptor beta chains from one sample, sequenced in a study of beta chain features in type 1 diabetes. Data came from immunoSEQ multiplex PCR; TCRdb stores just in-frame clones and leaves some out. The sample consists of roughly 150,000 clones, approximately 8.1% of them appearing once. Sequences were obtained from central memory CD4+ T cells from blood. The source of these receptors is a woman in her forties with type 1 diabetes. Both conserved end residues are trimmed from each CDR3. Each record gives: V gene, CDR3 protein.

v_call: TRBV9; cdr3_aa: ASSAAGHTNYGYT
v_call: TRBV9; cdr3_aa: ASSPIDSYYNEQF
v_call: TRBV28; cdr3_aa: AIQTGGGMNTEAF
v_call: TRBV2; cdr3_aa: ASMPGGGNEQF
v_call: TRBV18; cdr3_aa: ASSPGQGHQPQH
v_call: TRBV29-1; cdr3_aa: SARQGAGYEQY
v_call: TRBV7-2; cdr3_aa: ASSSRGRGDQPQH
v_call: TRBV4-1; cdr3_aa: ASSQDLSPGQVDEKLF
v_call: TRBV7-2; cdr3_aa: ASSWESRGEQY
v_call: TRBV6-6; cdr3_aa: ASSYRQGRGYGYT
v_call: TRBV7-3; cdr3_aa: ASSRDRGHEQY
v_call: TRBV9; cdr3_aa: ASSVDGHGEQF
v_call: TRBV30; cdr3_aa: AWGASGDTQY
v_call: TRBV6-5; cdr3_aa: ASRPGLAKETQY
v_call: TRBV5-1; cdr3_aa: ASSWEGSRDSEAF
v_call: TRBV28; cdr3_aa: ASIASGGTDTQY